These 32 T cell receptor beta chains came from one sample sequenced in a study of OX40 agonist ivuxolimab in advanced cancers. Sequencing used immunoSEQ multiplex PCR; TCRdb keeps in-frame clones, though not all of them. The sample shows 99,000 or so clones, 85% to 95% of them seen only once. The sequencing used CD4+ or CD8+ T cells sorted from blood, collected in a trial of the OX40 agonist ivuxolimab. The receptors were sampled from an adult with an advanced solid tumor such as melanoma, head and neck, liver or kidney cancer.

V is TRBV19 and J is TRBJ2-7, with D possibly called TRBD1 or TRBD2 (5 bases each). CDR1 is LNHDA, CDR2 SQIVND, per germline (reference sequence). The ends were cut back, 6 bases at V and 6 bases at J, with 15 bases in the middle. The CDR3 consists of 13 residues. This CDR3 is CASSRDQGFEQYF. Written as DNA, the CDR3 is TGTGCCAGTAGCCGGGACCAGGGCTTCGAGCAGTACTTC.

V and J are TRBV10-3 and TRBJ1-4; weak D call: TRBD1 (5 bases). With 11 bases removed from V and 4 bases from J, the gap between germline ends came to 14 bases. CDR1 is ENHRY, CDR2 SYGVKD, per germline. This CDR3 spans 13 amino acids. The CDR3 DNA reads TGTGCCGCCCGGGGGGGGGTTAATGAAAAACTGTTTTTT. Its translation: CAARGGVNEKLFF.

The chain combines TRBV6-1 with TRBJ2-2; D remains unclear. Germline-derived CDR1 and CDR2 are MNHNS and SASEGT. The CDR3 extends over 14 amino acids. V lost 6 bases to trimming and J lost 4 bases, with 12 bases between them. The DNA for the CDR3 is TGTGCCAGCAGGAGGACCATAAGCACCGGGGAGCTGTTTTTT. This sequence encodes CASRRTISTGELFF.

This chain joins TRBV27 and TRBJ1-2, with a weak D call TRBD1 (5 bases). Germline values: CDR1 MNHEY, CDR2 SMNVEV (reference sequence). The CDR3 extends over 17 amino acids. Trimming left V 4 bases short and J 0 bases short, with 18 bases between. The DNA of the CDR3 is TGTGCCAGCAGTTCCTCCGGGACTTTCTCATCTAACTATGGCTACACCTTC. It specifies CASSSSGTFSSNYGYTF.

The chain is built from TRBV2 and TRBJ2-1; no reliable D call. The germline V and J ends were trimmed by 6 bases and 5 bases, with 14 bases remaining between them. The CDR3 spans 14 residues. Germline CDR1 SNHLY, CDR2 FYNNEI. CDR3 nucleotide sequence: TGTGCCAGCAGAAGATCGCAGGTAAACAATGAGCAGTTCTTC. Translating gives CASRRSQVNNEQFF.

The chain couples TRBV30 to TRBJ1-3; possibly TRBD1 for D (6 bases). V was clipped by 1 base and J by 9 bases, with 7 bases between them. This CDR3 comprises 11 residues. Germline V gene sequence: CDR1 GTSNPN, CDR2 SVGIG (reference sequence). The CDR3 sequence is CAWSGGATIYF. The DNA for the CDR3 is TGTGCCTGGAGTGGGGGGGCCACCATATATTTT.

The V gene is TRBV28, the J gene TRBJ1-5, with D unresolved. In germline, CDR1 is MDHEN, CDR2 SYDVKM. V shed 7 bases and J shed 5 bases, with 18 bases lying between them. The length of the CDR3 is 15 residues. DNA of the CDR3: TGTGCCAGCACCTCTGTGTTGGAGCCTGATCAGCCCCAGCATTTT. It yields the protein CASTSVLEPDQPQHF.

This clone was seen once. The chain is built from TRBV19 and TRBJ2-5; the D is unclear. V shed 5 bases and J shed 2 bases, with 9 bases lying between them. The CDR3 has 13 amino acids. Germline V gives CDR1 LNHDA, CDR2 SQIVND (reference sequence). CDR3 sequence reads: CASSAQPQETQYF. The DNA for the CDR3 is TGTGCCAGTAGTGCTCAGCCGCAAGAGACCCAGTACTTC. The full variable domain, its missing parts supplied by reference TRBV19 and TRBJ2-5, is DGGITQSPKYLFRKEGQNVTLSCEQNLNHDAMYWYRQDPGQGLRLIYYSQIVNDFQKGDIAEGYSVSREKKESFPLTVTSAQKNPTAFYLCASSAQPQETQYFGPGTRLLVL.

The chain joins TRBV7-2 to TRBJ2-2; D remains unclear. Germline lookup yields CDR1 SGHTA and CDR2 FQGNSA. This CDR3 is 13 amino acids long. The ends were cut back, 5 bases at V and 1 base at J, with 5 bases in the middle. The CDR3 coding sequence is TGTGCCAGCAGCGCCAAGAACACCGGGGAGCTGTTTTTT. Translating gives CASSAKNTGELFF.

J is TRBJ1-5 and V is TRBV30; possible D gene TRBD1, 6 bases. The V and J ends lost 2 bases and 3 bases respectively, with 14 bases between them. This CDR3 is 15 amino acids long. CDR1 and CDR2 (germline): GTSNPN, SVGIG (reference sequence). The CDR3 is CAWSLTRDTNQPQHF. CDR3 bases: TGTGCCTGGAGTTTAACACGGGACACCAATCAGCCCCAGCATTTT.

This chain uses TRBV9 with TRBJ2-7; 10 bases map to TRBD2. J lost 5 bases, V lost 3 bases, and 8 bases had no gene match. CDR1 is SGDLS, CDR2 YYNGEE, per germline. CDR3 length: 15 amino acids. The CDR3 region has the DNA TGTGCCAGCAGCGCCACTAGCGGGGTTTCCCACGAGCAGTACTTC. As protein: CASSATSGVSHEQYF.

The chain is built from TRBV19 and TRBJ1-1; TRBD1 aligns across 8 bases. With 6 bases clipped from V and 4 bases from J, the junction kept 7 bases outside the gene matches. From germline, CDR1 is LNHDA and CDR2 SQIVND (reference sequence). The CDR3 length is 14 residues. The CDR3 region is CASSWRQGITEAFF. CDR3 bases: TGTGCCAGTAGCTGGAGACAGGGGATCACTGAAGCTTTCTTT.

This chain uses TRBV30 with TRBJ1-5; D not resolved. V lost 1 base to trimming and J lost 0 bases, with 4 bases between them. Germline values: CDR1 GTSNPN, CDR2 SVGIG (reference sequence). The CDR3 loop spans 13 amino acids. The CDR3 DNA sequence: TGTGCCTGGAGTGGCGATAGCAATCAGCCCCAGCATTTT. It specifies CAWSGDSNQPQHF.

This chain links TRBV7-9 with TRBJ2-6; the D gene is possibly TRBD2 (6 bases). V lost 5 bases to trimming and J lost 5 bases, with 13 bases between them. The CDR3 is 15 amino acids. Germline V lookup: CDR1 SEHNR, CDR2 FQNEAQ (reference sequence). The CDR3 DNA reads TGTGCCAGCAGCCTCGGGACTTCCAGGGCCAACGTCCTGACTTTC. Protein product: CASSLGTSRANVLTF.

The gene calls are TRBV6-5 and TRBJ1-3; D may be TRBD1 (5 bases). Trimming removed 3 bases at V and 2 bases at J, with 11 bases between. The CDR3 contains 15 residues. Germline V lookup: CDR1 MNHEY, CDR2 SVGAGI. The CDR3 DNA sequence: TGTGCCAGCAGTTATGGGGGAACAGCTGGAAACACCATATATTTT. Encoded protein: CASSYGGTAGNTIYF.

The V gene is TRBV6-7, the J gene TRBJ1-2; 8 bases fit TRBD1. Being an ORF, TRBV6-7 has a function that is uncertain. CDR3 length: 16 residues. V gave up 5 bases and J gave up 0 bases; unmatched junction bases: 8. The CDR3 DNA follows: TGTGCCAGCAGTGTAATGGGACAGGTTGCTAACTATGGCTACACCTTC. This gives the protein CASSVMGQVANYGYTF.

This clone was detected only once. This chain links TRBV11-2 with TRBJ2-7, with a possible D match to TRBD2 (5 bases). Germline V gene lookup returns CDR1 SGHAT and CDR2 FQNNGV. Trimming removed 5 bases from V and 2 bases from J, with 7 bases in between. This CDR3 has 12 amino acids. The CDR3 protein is CASSPGAYEQYV. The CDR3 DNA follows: TGTGCCAGCAGCCCCGGGGCCTACGAGCAGTACGTC.

The CDR3: CASKEQGAGEQYV. The CDR3, as DNA: TGTGCCAGCAAAGAACAGGGGGCTGGAGAGCAGTACGTC. The rearrangement joins TRBV6-6 to TRBJ2-7; 9 bases agree with TRBD1. The V segment lost 7 bases and the J segment 7 bases; nucleotides outside the gene matches: 8. From germline, CDR1 is MNHNY and CDR2 SVGAGI (reference sequence). The CDR3 covers 13 residues.

In DNA, the CDR3 is TGTGCCAGCAGACGGGACAAATACAATGAGCAGTTCTTC. Its protein is CASRRDKYNEQFF. The gene calls are TRBV7-2 and TRBJ2-1, with a possible D match to TRBD1 (6 bases). Germline loops: CDR1 SGHTA, CDR2 FQGNSA. With 6 bases removed from V and 4 bases from J, the gap between germline ends came to 10 bases. This CDR3 contains 13 residues. Full variable domain (rest looked up from reference TRBV7-2 and TRBJ2-1): GAGVSQSPSNKVTEKGKDVELRCDPISGHTALYWYRQSLGQGLEFLIYFQGNSAPDKSGLPSDRFSAERTGGSVSTLTIQRTQQEDSAVYLCASRRDKYNEQFFGPGTRLTVL.

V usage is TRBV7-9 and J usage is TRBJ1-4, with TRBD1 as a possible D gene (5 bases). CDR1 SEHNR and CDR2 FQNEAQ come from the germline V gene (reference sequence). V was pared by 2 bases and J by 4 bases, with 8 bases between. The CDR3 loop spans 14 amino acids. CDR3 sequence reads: CASSLNQGNEKLFF. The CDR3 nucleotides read TGTGCCAGCAGCTTAAACCAGGGTAATGAAAAACTGTTTTTT.

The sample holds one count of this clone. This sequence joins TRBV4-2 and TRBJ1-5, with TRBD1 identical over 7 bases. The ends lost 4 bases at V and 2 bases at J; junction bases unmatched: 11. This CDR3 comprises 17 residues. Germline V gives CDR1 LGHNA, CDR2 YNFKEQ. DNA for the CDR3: TGTGCCAGCAGCCTCGTGGGAGGGGGCTCTGGCAATCAGCCCCAGCATTTT. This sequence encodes CASSLVGGGSGNQPQHF.

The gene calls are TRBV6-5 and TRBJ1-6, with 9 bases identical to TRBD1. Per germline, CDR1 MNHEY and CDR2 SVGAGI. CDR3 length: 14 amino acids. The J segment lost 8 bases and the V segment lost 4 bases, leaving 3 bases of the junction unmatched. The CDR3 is CASSSDRGHSPLHF. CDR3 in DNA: TGTGCCAGCAGTTCGGACAGGGGACATTCACCCCTCCACTTT.

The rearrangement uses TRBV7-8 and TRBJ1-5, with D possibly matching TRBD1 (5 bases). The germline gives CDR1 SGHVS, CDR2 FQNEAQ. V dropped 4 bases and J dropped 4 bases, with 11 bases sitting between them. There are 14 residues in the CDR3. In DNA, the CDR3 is TGTGCCAGCAGCTCCCCAGGGAGGAATCAGCCCCAGCATTTT. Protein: CASSSPGRNQPQHF.

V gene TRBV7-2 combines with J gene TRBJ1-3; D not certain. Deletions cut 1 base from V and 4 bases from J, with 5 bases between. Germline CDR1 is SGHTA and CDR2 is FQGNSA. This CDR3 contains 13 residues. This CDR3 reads CASSLERGNTIYF. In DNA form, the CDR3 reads TGTGCCAGCAGCTTAGAGAGGGGAAACACCATATATTTT.

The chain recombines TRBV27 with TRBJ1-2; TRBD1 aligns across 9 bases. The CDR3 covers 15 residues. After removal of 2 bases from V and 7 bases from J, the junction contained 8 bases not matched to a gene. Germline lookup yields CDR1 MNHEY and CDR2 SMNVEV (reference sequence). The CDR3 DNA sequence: TGTGCCAGCAGTTTAAGGGGACAGGGCTATCGTGGCTACACCTTC. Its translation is CASSLRGQGYRGYTF.

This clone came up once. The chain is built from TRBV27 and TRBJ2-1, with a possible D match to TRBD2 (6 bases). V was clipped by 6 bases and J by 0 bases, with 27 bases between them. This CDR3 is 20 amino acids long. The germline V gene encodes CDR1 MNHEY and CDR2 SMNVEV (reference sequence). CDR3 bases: TGTGCCAGCAGACCTGGAGGGACTCCGGTATCCGAAAGCTCCTACAATGAGCAGTTCTTC. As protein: CASRPGGTPVSESSYNEQFF.

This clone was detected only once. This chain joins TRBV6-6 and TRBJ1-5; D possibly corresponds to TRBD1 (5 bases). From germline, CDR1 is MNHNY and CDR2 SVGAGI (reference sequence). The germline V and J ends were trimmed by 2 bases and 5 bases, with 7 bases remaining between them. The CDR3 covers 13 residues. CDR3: CASSYVGDQPQHF. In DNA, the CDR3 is TGTGCCAGCAGTTACGTGGGGGATCAGCCCCAGCATTTT.

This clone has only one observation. In nucleotides, the CDR3 is TGTGCCAGCAGCCCACCAGGGAATAATTCACCCCTCCACTTT. As protein: CASSPPGNNSPLHF. This chain links TRBV11-3 with TRBJ1-6; tentative D call: TRBD1 (5 bases). Germline V gene data show CDR1 as SGHNT and CDR2 as YENEEA. The CDR3 is 14 residues long. Trimming took 5 bases from V and 5 from J, leaving 10 bases between them.

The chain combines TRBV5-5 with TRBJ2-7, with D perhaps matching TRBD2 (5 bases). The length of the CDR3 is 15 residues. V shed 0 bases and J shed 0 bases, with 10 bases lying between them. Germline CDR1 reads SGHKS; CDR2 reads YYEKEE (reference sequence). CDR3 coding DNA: TGTGCCAGCAGCTTGGCCGTAGGGAGCTCCTACGAGCAGTACTTC. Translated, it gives CASSLAVGSSYEQYF.

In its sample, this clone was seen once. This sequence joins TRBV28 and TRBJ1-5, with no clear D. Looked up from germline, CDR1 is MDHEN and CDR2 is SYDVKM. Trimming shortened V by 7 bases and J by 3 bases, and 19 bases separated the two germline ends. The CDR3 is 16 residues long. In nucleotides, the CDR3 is TGTGCCAGCATAACATACCGCGGACTGGCCAATCAGCCCCAGCATTTT. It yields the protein CASITYRGLANQPQHF.

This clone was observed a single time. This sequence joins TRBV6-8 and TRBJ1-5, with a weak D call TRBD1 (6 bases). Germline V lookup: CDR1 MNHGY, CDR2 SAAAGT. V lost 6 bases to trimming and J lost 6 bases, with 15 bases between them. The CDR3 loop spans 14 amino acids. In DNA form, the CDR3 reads TGTGCCAGCAGCTACCTCAGGGGATCTCAGCCCCAGCATTTT. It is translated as CASSYLRGSQPQHF.

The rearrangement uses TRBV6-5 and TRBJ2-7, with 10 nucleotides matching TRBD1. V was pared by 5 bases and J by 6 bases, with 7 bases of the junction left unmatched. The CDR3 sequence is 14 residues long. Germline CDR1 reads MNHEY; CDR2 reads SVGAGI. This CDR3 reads CASSRQGARSEQYF. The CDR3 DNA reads TGTGCCAGCAGTAGACAGGGGGCGAGAAGCGAGCAGTACTTC.